The source of this T cell receptor beta chain is a study of shared clonotypes between healthy human individuals. General observations from the study: Rarefaction demonstrated incomplete sorted-subset sequencing despite large depth. Represented diversity (both genetic and exposure-history) was limited by the small number of donors.

On this clone: The antigen remains undetermined. Germline and junction disagree at one end, which may indicate a read error.

For each subset, genomic DNA was distributed in equal portions over several immunoSEQ plates. In the authors' methods: Junction-only immunoSEQ sequences carried no quality scores, so filtering differed. Data came from immunoSEQ multiplex PCR; TCRdb stores just in-frame clones and leaves some out. That table furnishes V, J and clone size, whereas the DNA furnished D and trimming. Found here are over a million clones, 98% of them singletons; the top ten hold around 0.38%. Germline CDR1 and CDR2: SSHAT and FNYEAQ (reference sequence). This CDR3 has 13 residues. The chain joins TRBV7-7 to TRBJ2-2; possibly TRBD1 for D (6 bases). The receptor's source is a man aged 25 to 40 in good health. The sequencing input was naive CD4+ T cells sorted from blood. Subset described: CD45RA+ positively selected. CDR3 in amino acids: CASSLEGAGELFF. As DNA, the CDR3 is TGTGCTAGCAGCTTAGAGGGGGCCGGGGAGCTGTTTTTT.